This T cell receptor (beta chain) stems from a study of cytomegalovirus exposure and HLA in healthy donors. Germline CDR1 and CDR2: SGHKS and YYEKEE (reference sequence). This CDR3 is 12 amino acids long. V shed 4 bases and J shed 4 bases, with 9 bases lying between them. General study results and limits: Many donors shared some public TCRs, even though most TCR sequences were rare. A later analysis linked 15,000 to 20,000 TCR beta sequences to HLA alleles at 0.05 false discovery rate. Several top significant clusters appeared, in a later analysis, to be linked to common viral pathogens.

Samples came from healthy bone marrow donors. Details on this clone: Its antigen is undetermined.

PCR amplification relied on 60 Vbeta primers (plus 13 Jbeta primers). Generated by immunoSEQ multiplex PCR, the TCRdb table keeps only in-frame clones and is missing some. The profile shows approximately 90,000 clones, around three quarters of them singletons. Sequenced: PBMCs. This rearrangement joins TRBV5-5 to TRBJ2-7; TRBD1 might be the D (5 bases). The origin of this receptor is a woman in her fifties or sixties in good health and CMV-seropositive. The CDR3 region has the DNA TGTGCCAGCAGCGGGGCAGGGTACGAGCAGTACTTC. It codes for CASSGAGYEQYF.